These 10 T cell receptor beta chains came from one sample sequenced in a study of T cell repertoires in ileal Crohn's disease. Only in-frame clones appear in the TCRdb table, and some are missing; sequencing was by immunoSEQ multiplex PCR. The sample has 4,500 to 5,000 clones; about 81% are singletons. Sequencing was done on a sample of ileal tissue. Every receptor here comes from an adult with Crohn's disease.

The CDR3 spells CASSPTPTLTGLKEKLFF. The CDR3 DNA is TGTGCCAGCAGCCCAACCCCCACACTGACAGGGTTGAAGGAAAAACTGTTTTTT. The chain employs TRBV9 and TRBJ1-4, with 7 bases identical to TRBD1. Germline-derived CDR1 and CDR2 are SGDLS and YYNGEE. With V trimmed by 4 bases and J by 8 bases, 20 bases remained unmatched. The CDR3 length is 18 residues.

This chain joins TRBV5-1 and TRBJ1-2; D unresolved. Germline V gene lookup returns CDR1 SGHRS and CDR2 YFSETQ. There are 16 residues in the CDR3. The V and J ends lost 0 bases and 0 bases respectively, with 12 bases between them. CDR3: CASSLAKLIANYGYTF. The CDR3 region has the DNA TGCGCCAGCAGCTTGGCCAAGTTGATAGCTAACTATGGCTACACCTTC.

The chain carries TRBV2 and TRBJ2-1, with 16 positions matching TRBD2. The CDR3 covers 19 residues. V lost 6 bases to trimming and J lost 0 bases; unmatched junction nucleotides: 8. CDR1 is SNHLY and CDR2 is FYNNEI in the germline V gene. The CDR3 DNA reads TGTGCCAGCAGGTCCCCGGGACTAGCGGGGGGGAGCTCCTACAATGAGCAGTTCTTC. Its translation is CASRSPGLAGGSSYNEQFF. The variable domain in full, completed from reference TRBV2 and TRBJ2-1, reads EPEVTQTPSHQVTQMGQEVILRCVPISNHLYFYWYRQILGQKVEFLVSFYNNEISEKSEIFDDQFSVERPDGSNFTLKIRSTKLEDSAMYFCASRSPGLAGGSSYNEQFFGPGTRLTVL.

The chain combines TRBV6-1 with TRBJ1-1; 8 nucleotides line up with TRBD1. This CDR3 is built from 13 residues. CDR1 is MNHNS and CDR2 is SASEGT in the germline V gene. J lost 6 bases, V lost 4 bases, and 4 bases had no gene match. The CDR3 is CASSGTGISEAFF. The CDR3, as DNA: TGTGCCAGCAGTGGGACAGGGATCTCTGAAGCTTTCTTT.

This clone was observed once. The chain couples TRBV7-9 to TRBJ2-7; D uncertain. The ends were cut back, 1 base at V and 5 bases at J, with 6 bases in the middle. Germline lookup yields CDR1 SEHNR and CDR2 FQNEAQ (reference sequence). The CDR3 sequence is 12 residues long. The CDR3 DNA follows: TGTGCCAGCAGCTTAGAGAGGAACGAGCAGTACTTC. It specifies CASSLERNEQYF.

This rearrangement joins TRBV5-1 to TRBJ2-3; TRBD2 matches at 7 bases. The junction had 20 bases not matched to a gene; V was cut back by 6 bases and J by 4 bases. There are 18 residues in the CDR3. Germline V gene lookup returns CDR1 SGHRS and CDR2 YFSETQ. Here the CDR3 reads CASTPPLGRGDGADTQYF. As DNA, the CDR3 is TGCGCCAGCACGCCCCCCTTAGGACGGGGGGATGGCGCAGATACGCAGTATTTT.

The chain combines TRBV5-4 with TRBJ2-7, with unresolved D. V lost 0 bases, J lost 5 bases, and 15 bases lay in between. This CDR3 contains 15 residues. Germline V CDR1 and CDR2: SGHNT, YYREEE (reference sequence). The CDR3 DNA reads TGTGCCAGCAGCTTGGCCGCCAAGCGTTCGGACGAGCAGTACTTC. Its translation is CASSLAAKRSDEQYF.

This chain connects TRBV5-1 to TRBJ2-6, with 11 bases fitting TRBD1. The CDR3 has 18 residues. The germline CDR1 and CDR2 sequences are SGHRS and YFSETQ. Trimming at V came to 1 base and at J to 0 bases, leaving 3 bases not matched to a gene. The CDR3 DNA reads TGCGCCAGCAGCTTGAGGGACAGGGGGAGCTCTGGGGCCAACGTCCTGACTTTC. Translating gives CASSLRDRGSSGANVLTF.

V usage is TRBV21-1 and J usage is TRBJ2-5; the D call TRBD2 from the table was never checked on the DNA. TRBV21-1 is marked as a pseudogene. This CDR3 contains 14 residues. The CDR3: CASSKVKGRETQYF. CDR3 DNA: TGTGCCAGCAGCAAAGTTAAGGGGAGGGAGACCCAGTACTTC.

The chain couples TRBV10-1 to TRBJ2-5; a possible D gene is TRBD2 (5 bases). Looked up from germline, CDR1 is WNHNN and CDR2 is SYGVQD (reference sequence). The germline V and J ends were trimmed by 5 bases and 11 bases, with 12 bases remaining between them. CDR3 length: 11 residues. CDR3 loop: CASSRDAKQYF. CDR3 sequence (DNA): TGCGCCAGCAGTCGGGATGCCAAGCAGTACTTC.